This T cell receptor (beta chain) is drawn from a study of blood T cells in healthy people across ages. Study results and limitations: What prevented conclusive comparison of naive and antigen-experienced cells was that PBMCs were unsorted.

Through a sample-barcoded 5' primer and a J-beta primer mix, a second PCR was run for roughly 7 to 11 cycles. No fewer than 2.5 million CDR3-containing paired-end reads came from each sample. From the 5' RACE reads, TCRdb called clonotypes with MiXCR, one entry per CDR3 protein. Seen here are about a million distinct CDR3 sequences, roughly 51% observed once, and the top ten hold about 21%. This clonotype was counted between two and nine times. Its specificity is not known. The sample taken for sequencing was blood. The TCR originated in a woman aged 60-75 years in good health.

The CDR3 loop is CSVESGTSGTQPFF. CDR3 coding DNA: TGCAGCGTTGAGTCGGGGACTAGCGGGACCCAGCCGTTCTTC. The chain employs TRBV29-1 and TRBJ2-1, with TRBD2 matching over 13 bases. V lost 3 bases, J lost 15 bases, and 11 bases stayed unmatched. The CDR3 sequence is 14 residues long. Germline V gene data show CDR1 as SQVTM and CDR2 as ANQGSEA.